This T cell receptor beta chain was found in a study of blood T cell repertoires in COVID-19. On the study more broadly: Donors in the United States, Italy and Spain gave samples during acute or convalescent COVID-19. T cells, B-cell-depleted T cells, or PBMCs provided the cDNA or gDNA that served as material.

Trimming at V came to 6 bases and at J to 6 bases, leaving 7 bases not matched to a gene. The CDR3 sequence is 13 residues long. Source study methods: It was from reference gene primer amplification that nucleated cell counts were estimated. Profiled with immunoSEQ multiplex PCR; TCRdb holds only in-frame clones, not every one. That table furnishes V, J and clone size, whereas the DNA furnished D and trimming. The sample includes about 200,000 clones, 65% to 90% of them seen just once. Participant-given clinical history determined each cohort assignment. The chain combines TRBV12-3 or TRBV12-4 with TRBJ1-2, with 7 bases matching TRBD1. This clonotype was sampled from a man between 40 and 49 years old who had recovered from COVID-19. Sequencing input: PBMCs or T cells enriched from blood (not recorded which). The CDR3 reads CASRPSTGDGYTF. The DNA of the CDR3 is TGTGCCAGCAGGCCTTCTACAGGGGATGGCTACACCTTC.